The 8 T cell receptor beta chains below come from one sample, sequenced in a study of T cells after posttransplantation cyclophosphamide. TCRdb keeps only in-frame clones here, not all; method: immunoSEQ multiplex PCR. The sample shows about 24,000 clones, none of them appearing just once. Sequencing used PBMCs. The receptors stem from a woman in her sixties in good health, CMV-negative, and a related stem cell transplant donor.

This clone occurred many times. This chain connects TRBV7-6 to TRBJ1-3; possibly TRBD1 for D (5 bases). This CDR3 contains 18 residues. V lost 0 bases and J lost 0, with 15 bases in between. Per germline, CDR1 SGHVS and CDR2 FNYEAQ. The CDR3 coding sequence is TGTGCCAGCAGCTTAGCGGGGGGGTCAGGACTCTCTGGAAACACCATATATTTT. Translation: CASSLAGGSGLSGNTIYF.

This chain uses TRBV4-3 with TRBJ2-5; TRBD1 matches 7 bases. The J call may be in error: the DNA end matches TRBJ2-7 better. The V gene's germline CDR1 is LGHNA and CDR2 YSLEER. The CDR3 is 17 residues long. Here the CDR3 DNA reads TGCGCCAGCAGCCAGGGAACAGGGGCGGGCCTCGACTACGAGCAGTACTTC. Protein: CASSQGTGAGLDYEQYF.

At least ten counts were recorded for this clone. The chain recombines TRBV9 with TRBJ2-3, with TRBD2 matching over 8 bases. J was trimmed by 6 bases and V by 10 bases; bases with no gene match: 13. The length of the CDR3 is 14 residues. Germline V gene data show CDR1 as SGDLS and CDR2 as YYNGEE. The CDR3 DNA follows: TGTGCCTCTAGAGCCGGGGGGGGCTGGGATACGCAGTATTTT. This codes for CASRAGGGWDTQYF.

This clone was recorded at least ten times. V and J are TRBV7-3 and TRBJ2-1, with 7 positions matching TRBD2. From germline, CDR1 is SGHTA and CDR2 FQGTGA. With 1 base clipped from V and 1 base from J, the junction kept 4 bases outside the gene matches. CDR3 length: 16 amino acids. The CDR3 region is CASSLMGTTSYNEQFF. The DNA of the CDR3 is TGTGCCAGCAGCTTAATGGGGACTACGTCCTACAATGAGCAGTTCTTC.

This clone was seen repeatedly, ten times or more. CDR3 residues: CASSYSGYNQPQHF. CDR3 nucleotides: TGTGCCAGCAGTTACTCGGGCTACAATCAGCCCCAGCATTTT. The V and J genes are TRBV6-5 and TRBJ1-5; D remains ambiguous. The CDR3 is 14 residues long. Looked up from germline, CDR1 is MNHEY and CDR2 is SVGAGI. Trimming left V 0 bases short and J 3 bases short, with 6 bases between.

This clone was observed at least ten times. V and J are TRBV4-1 and TRBJ1-6; 7 nucleotides match TRBD1. CDR1 and CDR2 (germline): MGHRA, YSYEKL. CDR3 size: 13 residues. Trimming at V came to 8 bases and at J to 7 bases, leaving 5 bases not matched to a gene. CDR3 region: CASEGTANSPLHF. The CDR3 DNA reads as TGCGCCAGCGAGGGGACAGCCAATTCACCCCTCCACTTT.

This clone showed up many times. The V and J genes are TRBV5-1 and TRBJ2-2; D ambiguous. V lost 1 base and J 6 bases, leaving 13 bases between the germline ends. Germline CDR1 and CDR2: SGHRS and YFSETQ. There are 15 residues in the CDR3. The CDR3 DNA is TGCGCCAGCAGCTTGACGGTGGTAGCCCCCGGGGAGCTGTTTTTT. Protein: CASSLTVVAPGELFF.

This clone was detected only a few times. Other DNA sequences within the sample encode an identical CDR3. The CDR3 region is CASSFQGNTEAFF. The CDR3 coding sequence is TGTGCCAGCAGTTTTCAGGGCAACACTGAAGCTTTCTTT. V gene TRBV27 combines with J gene TRBJ1-1; tentatively, D is TRBD1 (5 bases). The CDR3 is 13 amino acids. The V and J ends lost 3 bases and 2 bases respectively, with 7 bases between them. Germline values: CDR1 MNHEY, CDR2 SMNVEV (reference sequence).